This TCR beta chain was retrieved from a study of blood T cell repertoires in COVID-19. At the level of the study: From the United States, Italy and Spain came samples of acute and convalescent COVID-19. The analysed material was cDNA or gDNA that came from T cells, B-cell-depleted T cells, or PBMCs.

Original methodology: Estimated nucleated cell counts came from reference gene primer amplification. The method was immunoSEQ multiplex PCR; TCRdb's version includes in-frame clones alone and lacks a portion of them. V, J and clone size were drawn from that table, and D and trimming were deduced from the DNA. The sample lists 83,000 or so clones, around 87% occurring once. CDR3 size: 16 residues. Germline assignment: CDR1 LNHDA and CDR2 SQIVND (reference sequence). Trimming took 2 bases from V and 2 from J; bases not matched to a gene: 6. The material sequenced was peripheral blood. This chain joins TRBV19 and TRBJ2-1; TRBD2 matches at 7 bases. This TCR was recovered from an elderly man with active or convalescent COVID-19. The CDR3 here is CASSINGGLTYNEQFF. The CDR3, as DNA: TGTGCCAGTAGTATAAACGGGGGACTAACCTACAATGAGCAGTTCTTC.